The 27 T cell receptor beta chains presented below share a single source sample, sequenced in a study of cytomegalovirus exposure and HLA in healthy donors. Method: immunoSEQ multiplex PCR; TCRdb's copy keeps in-frame clones and lacks some. Here the sample spans about 160,000 clones, around 81% being singletons. Input material: PBMCs. Receptors originate from a man aged 25 to 45 in good health and CMV-seropositive.

This rearrangement joins TRBV7-6 to TRBJ2-1; D not certain. The CDR3 spans 14 residues. The germline V gene encodes CDR1 SGHVS and CDR2 FNYEAQ. Trimming took off 0 bases at V and 5 bases at J, with 8 bases between the two ends. The CDR3 spells CASSLAIRDNEQFF. In nucleotides, the CDR3 is TGTGCCAGCAGCTTAGCGATACGGGACAATGAGCAGTTCTTC.

This chain connects TRBV27 to TRBJ2-7; 8 bases agree with TRBD2. The trim removed 4 bases at V and 0 bases at J, leaving 2 bases unmatched. The CDR3 totals 14 residues. Germline V gives CDR1 MNHEY, CDR2 SMNVEV (reference sequence). This chain's CDR3 is CASSWRGASYEQYF. The CDR3 DNA reads as TGTGCCAGCAGTTGGCGGGGGGCCTCCTACGAGCAGTACTTC.

V and J are TRBV19 and TRBJ2-1, with 10 bases identical to TRBD2. Germline V gene sequence: CDR1 LNHDA, CDR2 SQIVND (reference sequence). CDR3 size: 18 residues. The V gene end was trimmed by 0 bases and the J gene end by 8 bases; junction bases not matched to a gene: 13. The CDR3 DNA reads as TGTGCCAGTAGTATAGATCTCCCAGCGGGGGGGCCTAGGGATGAGCAGTTCTTC. Translated, it gives CASSIDLPAGGPRDEQFF.

The chain couples TRBV7-9 to TRBJ2-1; 7 positions agree with TRBD2. Germline-derived CDR1 and CDR2 are SEHNR and FQNEAQ (reference sequence). The CDR3 is 15 amino acids. Trimming at V came to 0 bases and at J to 4 bases, leaving 3 bases not matched to a gene. The CDR3 is CASSLAVGGYNEQFF. CDR3 sequence (DNA): TGTGCCAGCAGCTTAGCCGTGGGGGGGTACAATGAGCAGTTCTTC.

The chain has TRBV6-1 and TRBJ2-7; D is unresolved. The ends were cut back, 0 bases at V and 2 bases at J, with 14 bases in the middle. Per the germline V gene, CDR1 is MNHNS and CDR2 is SASEGT. The CDR3 is 16 residues long. CDR3 sequence: CASSEAGDNLPYEQYF. The CDR3 DNA reads as TGTGCCAGCAGTGAAGCAGGCGACAATTTACCCTACGAGCAGTACTTC.

This clone was picked up a small number of times. The V and J genes are TRBV9 and TRBJ2-7; a possible D gene is TRBD2 (5 bases). Trimming left V 2 bases short and J 0 bases short, with 6 bases between. CDR1 is SGDLS and CDR2 is YYNGEE in the germline V gene. This CDR3 is 13 amino acids long. CDR3 amino acids: CASSVEASYEQYF. The CDR3 coding sequence is TGTGCCAGCAGCGTGGAGGCCTCCTACGAGCAGTACTTC. The variable domain in full, with the rest retrieved from reference TRBV9 and TRBJ2-7, is DSGVTQTPKHLITATGQRVTLRCSPRSGDLSVYWYQQSLDQGLQFLIQYYNGEERAKGNILERFSAQQFPDLHSELNLSSLELGDSALYFCASSVEASYEQYFGPGTRLTVT.

With respect to this clone: The sample holds other DNA sequences that translate to the same CDR3. The V and J genes are TRBV27 and TRBJ2-1, with 8 bases identical to TRBD1. The CDR3 contains 15 residues. From germline, CDR1 is MNHEY and CDR2 SMNVEV (reference sequence). Trimming took 4 bases from V and 2 from J; bases not matched to a gene: 4. CDR3 DNA: TGTGCCAGCAGTTCCGGACAGGGAGCCTACAATGAGCAGTTCTTC. Its protein product is CASSSGQGAYNEQFF.

The rearrangement joins TRBV10-1 to TRBJ2-3, with TRBD2 matching over 8 bases. There are 15 residues in the CDR3. CDR1 is WNHNN, CDR2 SYGVQD, per germline (reference sequence). J was trimmed by 0 bases and V by 5 bases; bases with no gene match: 4. For the CDR3, the DNA is TGCGCCAGCAGTTCGACTAGCGATAGCACAGATACGCAGTATTTT. Residues: CASSSTSDSTDTQYF.

The V gene is TRBV6-5, the J gene TRBJ2-7; TRBD2 is a possible D gene (5 bases). The CDR3 consists of 13 residues. Trimming took 4 bases from V and 4 from J, leaving 11 bases between them. Germline lookup yields CDR1 MNHEY and CDR2 SVGAGI. In nucleotides, the CDR3 is TGTGCCAGCAGTTTTGGCAGGAGGTACGAGCAGTACTTC. Its translation: CASSFGRRYEQYF.

The chain joins TRBV18 to TRBJ1-2, with D perhaps TRBD1 (5 bases). Germline V gives CDR1 KGHSH, CDR2 LQKENI. The CDR3 spans 13 residues. Trimming removed 6 bases from V and 3 bases from J, with 11 bases in between. The CDR3: CASSFDSDYGYTF. The CDR3, as DNA: TGTGCCAGCTCGTTCGACAGCGACTATGGCTACACCTTC.

The chain is built from TRBV19 and TRBJ1-2; no firm D call. Germline V lookup: CDR1 LNHDA, CDR2 SQIVND (reference sequence). This CDR3 region has 15 residues. V was cut by 5 bases and J by 0 bases, with 13 bases left in between. CDR3: CASSPPSLANYGYTF. CDR3 bases: TGTGCCAGTAGTCCACCTAGTCTAGCTAACTATGGCTACACCTTC.

V gene TRBV2 combines with J gene TRBJ2-5, with 11 bases matching TRBD1. Germline CDR1 and CDR2: SNHLY and FYNNEI. CDR3 size: 20 residues. Trimming took 6 bases from V and 5 from J; bases not matched to a gene: 23. CDR3 bases: TGTGCCAGCAGCCCGGAAGCCCGGACAGGGGGCGCGGGCGGGCAGGAGACCCAGTACTTC. Its translation: CASSPEARTGGAGGQETQYF.

This chain uses TRBV25-1 with TRBJ1-2; the D is unclear. This CDR3 spans 15 amino acids. The germline V gene encodes CDR1 MGHDK and CDR2 SYGVNS. V gave up 1 base and J gave up 5 bases, with 14 bases separating them. This CDR3 reads CASSELGRREYGYTF. The CDR3 coding sequence is TGTGCCAGCAGTGAATTAGGGCGGAGGGAGTATGGCTACACCTTC.

A note on this clone: The germline gene is not matched at one end of the junction; a read error may be the cause. In DNA, the CDR3 is TGTGCCAGCAGCCTTGGACAGGGCCTCCTCTACGGGCAGTACTTC. Encoded protein: CASSLGQGLLYGQYF. The rearrangement joins TRBV6-5 to TRBJ2-7, with 8 bases matching TRBD1. The germline gives CDR1 MNHEY, CDR2 SVGAGI. The CDR3 covers 15 residues.

The chain has TRBV5-1 and TRBJ2-7; D gene ambiguous. The CDR3 is made up of 15 amino acids. Germline V gene data show CDR1 as SGHRS and CDR2 as YFSETQ. Trimming took off 0 bases at V and 1 base at J, with 11 bases between the two ends. The DNA for the CDR3 is TGCGCCAGCAGCTTGGCCCTGGCTAGGTCCTACGAGCAGTACTTC. Protein: CASSLALARSYEQYF.

The CDR3 DNA reads as TGTGCCAGCAGCCCGATCACTCGGCGGAGCACAAACGAGCAGTACTTC. Translation: CASSPITRRSTNEQYF. This chain links TRBV5-6 with TRBJ2-7, with D unclear. Trimming took 4 bases from V and 5 from J, leaving 22 bases between them. The CDR3 has 16 amino acids. CDR1 is SGHDT, CDR2 YYEEEE, per germline.

The chain carries TRBV4-1 and TRBJ2-7; TRBD1 matches 8 bases. Germline lookup yields CDR1 MGHRA and CDR2 YSYEKL. With 4 bases clipped from V and 1 base from J, the junction kept 3 bases outside the gene matches. This CDR3 contains 14 residues. The chain's CDR3 is CASSPGTGSYEQYF. The CDR3 bases are TGCGCCAGCAGCCCGGGGACAGGTTCCTACGAGCAGTACTTC.

This chain joins TRBV7-9 and TRBJ1-5; possibly TRBD1 for D (6 bases). Germline V gene sequence: CDR1 SEHNR, CDR2 FQNEAQ (reference sequence). The CDR3 spans 14 residues. V lost 5 bases and J 7 bases, leaving 15 bases between the germline ends. CDR3 in DNA: TGTGCCAGCAGCGACTCGGGGGGGACACAGCCCCAGCATTTT. It is translated as CASSDSGGTQPQHF. Full variable domain (remainder filled in from reference TRBV7-9 and TRBJ1-5): DTGVSQNPRHKITKRGQNVTFRCDPISEHNRLYWYRQTLGQGPEFLTYFQNEAQLEKSRLLSDRFSAERPKGSFSTLEIQRTEQGDSAMYLCASSDSGGTQPQHFGDGTRLSIL.

J is TRBJ2-2 and V is TRBV27, with D possibly being TRBD2 (6 bases). This CDR3 has 16 residues. Germline assignment: CDR1 MNHEY and CDR2 SMNVEV (reference sequence). Trimming removed 3 bases at V and 7 bases at J, with 18 bases between. DNA of the CDR3: TGTGCCAGCAGTTTGAACGCCAGGCCCGGGGGCGGGGAGCTGTTTTTT. Translating it yields CASSLNARPGGGELFF.

The chain is built from TRBV18 and TRBJ2-5; D possibly corresponds to TRBD1 (6 bases). The germline CDR1 and CDR2 sequences are KGHSH and LQKENI. V lost 9 bases, J lost 1 base, and 12 bases lay in between. The CDR3 is 13 amino acids. The CDR3 protein is CASSQGSQETQYF. DNA for the CDR3: TGTGCCAGTTCTCAGGGGTCCCAAGAGACCCAGTACTTC.

Concerning this clone itself: Sequence at one end of the junction differs from germline and may be a read error. The rearrangement joins TRBV11-2 to TRBJ1-1; TRBD1 is a possible D gene (5 bases). Looked up from germline, CDR1 is SGHAT and CDR2 is FQNNGV. This CDR3 has 13 amino acids. The chain's CDR3 is CASSLDQGGFVIF. The CDR3 DNA reads as TGTGCCAGCAGCCTAGACCAGGGAGGGTTTGTCATCTTT.

The chain is built from TRBV5-5 and TRBJ2-2; 10 bases are a match to TRBD2. The junction had 5 bases not matched to a gene; V was cut back by 0 bases and J by 3 bases. CDR1 and CDR2 from the germline V gene are SGHKS and YYEKEE (reference sequence). This CDR3 has 17 amino acids. The CDR3 bases are TGTGCCAGCAGCTTGGGTCTAGCGGGAGAATACACCGGGGAGCTGTTTTTT. Amino acids: CASSLGLAGEYTGELFF.

The gene calls are TRBV19 and TRBJ1-5; 7 nucleotides match TRBD1. CDR3 size: 15 residues. Germline CDR1 and CDR2: LNHDA and SQIVND (reference sequence). The ends lost 5 bases at V and 0 bases at J; junction bases unmatched: 4. CDR3 DNA sequence: TGTGCCAGTAGTGCAGGGGGACTTAGCAATCAGCCCCAGCATTTT. Translating gives CASSAGGLSNQPQHF.

Regarding this clone: Other nucleotide sequences in the sample specify the same CDR3. The rearrangement uses TRBV4-3 and TRBJ2-3, with D maybe TRBD2 (6 bases). Germline V gene sequence: CDR1 LGHNA, CDR2 YSLEER. Trimming stripped 0 bases from V and 2 bases from J, with 15 bases between. The CDR3 totals 17 residues. CDR3 DNA: TGCGCCAGCAGCCAAGAGGGATCGGGGGTCTCCACAGATACGCAGTATTTT. The encoded protein is CASSQEGSGVSTDTQYF.

CDR3 bases: TGTGCCAGCAGCTGGACGGGACAGGGGCCCCCCTACGAGCAGTACTTC. It codes for CASSWTGQGPPYEQYF. The chain joins TRBV7-9 to TRBJ2-7; 10 positions agree with TRBD1. Unmatched junction bases numbered 8, after V lost 4 bases and J lost 2 bases. This CDR3 spans 16 amino acids. Germline assignment: CDR1 SEHNR and CDR2 FQNEAQ (reference sequence).

This clone was detected once. This chain connects TRBV4-3 to TRBJ1-6, with TRBD1 matching over 8 bases. CDR3 length equals 16 residues. Germline lookup yields CDR1 LGHNA and CDR2 YSLEER. V shed 1 base and J 8 bases; nucleotides not matched to a gene: 7. The CDR3 bases are TGCGCCAGCAGCCAAGGAGGGACAGGTTCAGATTCACCCCTCCACTTT. It translates to CASSQGGTGSDSPLHF.

The chain carries TRBV10-3 and TRBJ2-7; 9 bases match TRBD1. Germline-derived CDR1 and CDR2 are ENHRY and SYGVKD. The V gene end was trimmed by 2 bases and the J gene end by 1 base; junction bases not matched to a gene: 6. This CDR3 contains 16 residues. CDR3 residues: CAISEAGTGYSYEQYF. In DNA, the CDR3 is TGTGCCATCAGTGAGGCCGGGACAGGGTATTCCTACGAGCAGTACTTC.